The text below deals with one T cell receptor (beta chain). The CDR3 has 16 residues. Per germline, CDR1 MNHEY and CDR2 SVGAGI. V shed 4 bases, J shed 3 bases, and the junction held 12 bases outside the gene matches. This sample is drawn from a study of response to subunit inactivated influenza vaccine. TCRdb recomputed calls from the RT-PCR reads with MiXCR, one row per CDR3 protein. The sample consists of about 780,000 distinct CDR3 sequences, roughly 20% of them appearing once. V is TRBV6-5 and J is TRBJ2-7; 7 bases map to TRBD1. The receptor was isolated from a man in his fifties or sixties who received an inactivated influenza vaccine. The source was PBMCs from blood, collected about 5 days after vaccination. CDR3 sequence: CASSSTSGTVLYEQYF. CDR3 nucleotides: TGTGCCAGCAGTTCCACCTCGGGGACAGTTCTCTACGAGCAGTACTTC.